The rows below give T cell receptor beta chains drawn from one sample of a study of response to subunit inactivated influenza vaccine. TCRdb processed the RT-PCR reads anew with MiXCR; each CDR3 protein has one entry. This repertoire shows approximately 530,000 distinct CDR3 sequences, under 9% found once; its top ten account for approximately 12%. The material was PBMCs from blood, obtained approximately 25 months after vaccination. Receptors originate from a man aged 50 to 75 who received an inactivated influenza vaccine. Each CDR3 is given with its conserved first and last residue. D genes are given only for firm matches. Expanded clones are given a class, and other clones once, few, many or no size at all.

V gene	D gene	J gene	CDR3 length	clone size	CDR3 DNA	CDR3 protein
TRBV5-1	.	TRBJ2-3	15	.	TGCGCCAGCAGCAGAGGACTACACGACACAGATACGCAGTATTTT	CASSRGLHDTDTQYF
TRBV5-1	.	TRBJ2-3	14	many	TGCGCCAGCAGTGGTGGCTACTGGGGAGATACGCAGTATTTT	CASSGGYWGDTQYF
TRBV12-3/TRBV12-4	TRBD1	TRBJ1-2	14	many	TGTGCCAGCAGCCAAAGGACAGGGATCTATGGCTACACCTTC	CASSQRTGIYGYTF
TRBV5-1	.	TRBJ1-4	14	.	TGCGCCAGCAGGAACACGGACACTAATGAAAAACTGTTTTTT	CASRNTDTNEKLFF
TRBV6-2/TRBV6-3	.	TRBJ2-1	12	few	TGTGCCAGCAGTTACACGAAATCCAAGCAGTTCTTC	CASSYTKSKQFF
TRBV4-3	.	TRBJ2-1	17	.	TGCGCCAGCAGCCAAGCCTTGGGTGGACGGACCTACAATGAGCAGTTCTTC	CASSQALGGRTYNEQFF
TRBV28	TRBD1	TRBJ2-5	14	few	TGTGCCAGCAGTCCAGACAGGGTTCAAGAGACCCAGTACTTC	CASSPDRVQETQYF
TRBV11-2	TRBD2	TRBJ2-3	14	.	TGTGCCAGCAGCTTCCGACTAGCTCAAGATACGCAGTATTTT	CASSFRLAQDTQYF
TRBV6-1	.	TRBJ2-1	13	.	TGTGCCAGCAGTGAAGCGTGGGGCAATGAGCAGTTCTTC	CASSEAWGNEQFF
TRBV6-1	.	TRBJ2-7	13	.	TGTGCCAGCAGTGAACACATCACCTACGAGCAGTACTTC	CASSEHITYEQYF
TRBV5-1	TRBD1	TRBJ1-6	15	few	TGCGCCAGCAGCTTGGCCCAACAGGGGAAGTCACCCCTCCACTTT	CASSLAQQGKSPLHF
TRBV20-1	.	TRBJ2-1	13	many	TGCAGTGCTAGAATGACCACATACAATGAGCAGTTCTTC	CSARMTTYNEQFF
TRBV12-3/TRBV12-4	TRBD1	TRBJ1-4	16	few	TGTGCCAGCAGCCTTATGGTCCCGGGACAGCATGAAAAACTGTTTTTT	CASSLMVPGQHEKLFF
TRBV4-1	TRBD2	TRBJ2-1	16	many	TGCGCCAGCAGCCAAGAAGCGGGATCTACCTACAATGAGCAGTTCTTC	CASSQEAGSTYNEQFF
TRBV5-8	.	TRBJ2-5	11	few	TGTGCCAGCAGCTTGACCACGACCCAGTACTTC	CASSLTTTQYF
TRBV20-1	.	TRBJ1-5	14	many	TGCAGTGCTAGCCAGGTCGATAGCAATCAGCCCCAGCATTTT	CSASQVDSNQPQHF
TRBV4-3	.	TRBJ1-6	16	.	TGCGCCAGCAGCCAAGATCCCGAGGGAGGTAATTCACCCCTCCACTTT	CASSQDPEGGNSPLHF
TRBV5-1	.	TRBJ2-3	15	.	TGCGCCAGCAGCTTGACGGGCCAGAACACAGATACGCAGTATTTT	CASSLTGQNTDTQYF
TRBV29-1	.	TRBJ2-1	14	many	TGCAGCGTTGGCTTCCGGGGGAGTATCCATGAGCAGTTCTTC	CSVGFRGSIHEQFF
TRBV7-8	.	TRBJ1-2	13	few	TGTGCCAGCAGTAAAGAAGGGAACTATGGCTACACCTTC	CASSKEGNYGYTF
TRBV12-3/TRBV12-4	.	TRBJ2-7	13	few	TGTGCCAGCAGTTTAGCGTGGAGATACGAGCAGTACTTC	CASSLAWRYEQYF
TRBV7-8	.	TRBJ1-1	14	many	TGTGCCAGCAGCTTATTTCGGGAGAACACTGAAGCTTTCTTT	CASSLFRENTEAFF
TRBV12-3/TRBV12-4	.	TRBJ2-1	15	.	TGTGCCAGCAGTTTGCGGGCCCCATCCTACAATGAGCAGTTCTTC	CASSLRAPSYNEQFF
TRBV11-1	.	TRBJ2-7	13	.	TGTGCCAGCAGCTCCGAGGACGGGGTAAGGGACTACTTC	CASSSEDGVRDYF
TRBV4-1	.	TRBJ2-5	15	few	TGCGCCAGCAGCCAAGGAAGAGGTCCCCAAGAGACCCAGTACTTC	CASSQGRGPQETQYF
TRBV3-1	.	TRBJ1-5	15	.	TGTGCCAGCAGCCAAGGTCGGGGCGGGGCACAGCCCCAGCATTTT	CASSQGRGGAQPQHF
TRBV10-3	TRBD1	TRBJ2-7	14	.	TGTGCCATCAGCGCCGGGACAGGGATTGTCGAGCAGTACTTC	CAISAGTGIVEQYF
TRBV6-1	.	TRBJ2-7	14	.	TGTGCCAGCAGTGCCCTTGGCCGAGCCTACGAGCAGTACTTC	CASSALGRAYEQYF
TRBV2	TRBD2	TRBJ2-5	15	few	TGTGCCAGCAGGACTAGCGGGGCAATGGAGGAGACCCAGTACTTC	CASRTSGAMEETQYF
TRBV12-3/TRBV12-4	TRBD1	TRBJ1-6	15	few	TGTGCCAGCAGTTTAGATGGCAGGGGGCCTTCACCCCTCCACTTT	CASSLDGRGPSPLHF
TRBV28	.	TRBJ1-3	15	.	TGTGCCAGCAGTTTGTTGCAGAGCTCTGGAAACACCATATATTTT	CASSLLQSSGNTIYF
TRBV20-1	TRBD2	TRBJ2-5	16	few	TGCAGTGCTAGAGAGGGTGGGGGACTACAACAAGAGACCCAGTACTTC	CSAREGGGLQQETQYF
TRBV29-1	TRBD2	TRBJ2-3	18	many	TGCAGCGTTGAGGGACTAGCGGGGGGGGATTGGCTTCCAGATACGCAGTATTTT	CSVEGLAGGDWLPDTQYF
TRBV9	.	TRBJ1-1	16	.	TGTGCCAGCAGCGTAGAGTCTGGACTCTCGAACACTGAAGCTTTCTTT	CASSVESGLSNTEAFF
TRBV10-3	.	TRBJ2-1	18	few	TGTGCCATCAGTGAGTCCACGCGGGGGCGGGGGAATTACAATGAGCAGTTCTTC	CAISESTRGRGNYNEQFF
TRBV11-3	TRBD1	TRBJ2-2	14	few	TGTGCCAGCAGCACTCAGGGGGCGGCCGGGGAGCTGTTTTTT	CASSTQGAAGELFF
TRBV5-1	.	TRBJ2-1	13	many	TGCGCCAGCAGGCCTAGCGAGTACAATGAGCAGTTCTTC	CASRPSEYNEQFF
TRBV20-1	TRBD2	TRBJ2-7	15	many	TGCAGTGCGAGCCCTAGCGGGGGGTCGTCCTACGAGCAGTACTTC	CSASPSGGSSYEQYF
TRBV15	.	TRBJ1-1	14	many	TGTGCCACCAGCCCCCAAGGTGGGGCCACTGAAGCTTTCTTT	CATSPQGGATEAFF
TRBV5-1	.	TRBJ2-3	13	many	TGCGCCAGCAGCTTGGGGAGTGGAGATACGCAGTATTTT	CASSLGSGDTQYF
TRBV25-1	.	TRBJ2-3	16	many	TGTGCCAGCCTCATCAAACCAGGGACGAGCACAGATACGCAGTATTTT	CASLIKPGTSTDTQYF
TRBV3-1	.	TRBJ1-6	15	few	TGTGCCAGCAGCCAAGCAGTTCCAGTAGTCTCACCCCTCCACTTT	CASSQAVPVVSPLHF
TRBV12-3/TRBV12-4	TRBD1	TRBJ2-2	14	many	TGTGCCAGCACCTCGGGACAGGGCACCGGGGAGCTGTTTTTT	CASTSGQGTGELFF
TRBV11-2	TRBD2	TRBJ2-1	21	.	TGTGCCAGCAGCTCCCCCATCGCGACTAGCGGGGGGGTTAGCTCCTACAATGAGCAGTTCTTC	CASSSPIATSGGVSSYNEQFF
TRBV6-1	.	TRBJ2-2	16	few	TGTGCCAGCAGTCATCATCGTACAGGGAACACCGGGGAGCTGTTTTTT	CASSHHRTGNTGELFF
TRBV12-3/TRBV12-4	TRBD2	TRBJ2-5	13	few	TGTGCCAGCCGACTAGCGGGAACGGAGACCCAGTACTTC	CASRLAGTETQYF
TRBV10-3	.	TRBJ2-5	13	many	TGTGCCATCCGTAGAACAAACCAAGAGACCCAGTACTTC	CAIRRTNQETQYF
TRBV4-1	.	TRBJ1-1	13	few	TGCGCCAGCAGCAAAGAGGGATCTGGTGAAGCTTTCTTT	CASSKEGSGEAFF
TRBV6-1	.	TRBJ2-7	14	.	TGTGCCAGCAGTGAAGACAGGAGTATTGGGGTACAAGGCTTC	CASSEDRSIGVQGF
TRBV12-3/TRBV12-4	TRBD1	TRBJ1-5	13	many	TGTGCCAGCAGGTATACAGGGGATCAGCCCCAGCATTTT	CASRYTGDQPQHF
TRBV5-1	TRBD2	TRBJ2-7	15	few	TGCGCCAGCAGCCGAAATAGCGGGCCAGGATACGAGCAGTACTTC	CASSRNSGPGYEQYF
TRBV7-6	.	TRBJ1-2	14	.	TGTGCCAGCAGCCTCGGACTCGGTCGGGATGGCTACACCTTC	CASSLGLGRDGYTF
TRBV5-1	.	TRBJ1-1	14	.	TGCGCCAGCAGCATACGGGACGGGAACACTGAAGCTTTCTTT	CASSIRDGNTEAFF
TRBV28	.	TRBJ1-3	15	many	TGTGCCAGCAGTTTAGGGGGGGGATCTGGAAACACCATATATTTT	CASSLGGGSGNTIYF